This is a list of T cell receptor beta chains from one sample in a study of blood T cells in healthy people across ages. TCRdb itself ran the 5' RACE reads through MiXCR, one entry per CDR3 protein. Of about 1.5 million distinct CDR3 sequences in the sample, roughly 43% are singletons; the top ten hold roughly 3.7%. Material for sequencing was blood. Receptors originate from a young woman in good health. Each CDR3 is given with its conserved first and last residue. Fields, in order: V gene, J gene, clone size, D gene, CDR3 protein, CDR3 DNA. D genes are given only for firm matches. Clone size is stated in some rows and not others, as once, few, many or a class when expanded.

V gene: TRBV4-1; J gene: TRBJ2-3; clone size: few; D gene: -; CDR3 protein: CASSRGWTTDTQYF; CDR3 DNA: TGCGCCAGCAGTCGAGGCTGGACCACAGATACGCAGTATTTT
V gene: TRBV27; J gene: TRBJ1-2; clone size: -; D gene: -; CDR3 protein: CASSLTGSGAGYTF; CDR3 DNA: TGTGCCAGCAGTTTAACAGGGTCGGGGGCTGGCTACACCTTC
V gene: TRBV5-1; J gene: TRBJ1-5; clone size: -; D gene: -; CDR3 protein: CASRGGVGEGQPQHF; CDR3 DNA: TGCGCCAGCAGGGGAGGTGTGGGGGAAGGTCAGCCCCAGCATTTT
V gene: TRBV18; J gene: TRBJ2-3; clone size: few; D gene: -; CDR3 protein: CASSGKDTQYF; CDR3 DNA: TGTGCCAGCTCAGGAAAGGATACGCAGTATTTT
V gene: TRBV15; J gene: TRBJ2-3; clone size: few; D gene: -; CDR3 protein: CATSRDRYHTDTQYF; CDR3 DNA: TGTGCCACCAGCAGAGATCGCTACCACACAGATACGCAGTATTTT
V gene: TRBV6-5; J gene: TRBJ2-3; clone size: few; D gene: TRBD1; CDR3 protein: CASSKDRGQDTQYF; CDR3 DNA: TGTGCCAGCAGTAAGGACAGGGGGCAGGATACGCAGTATTTT
V gene: TRBV7-6; J gene: TRBJ2-7; clone size: -; D gene: -; CDR3 protein: CASNLDPGSYEQYF; CDR3 DNA: TGTGCCAGCAACTTAGATCCGGGCTCCTACGAGCAGTACTTC
V gene: TRBV18; J gene: TRBJ2-1; clone size: -; D gene: TRBD2; CDR3 protein: CASSPTGTRLYNEQFF; CDR3 DNA: TGTGCCAGCTCACCTACCGGGACTAGATTATACAATGAGCAGTTCTTC
V gene: TRBV29-1; J gene: TRBJ1-2; clone size: few; D gene: -; CDR3 protein: CSVGDGLSSGYTF; CDR3 DNA: TGCAGCGTTGGGGACGGGCTAAGTTCAGGCTACACCTTC
V gene: TRBV9; J gene: TRBJ1-6; clone size: -; D gene: -; CDR3 protein: CASSVARLGSPLHF; CDR3 DNA: TGTGCCAGCAGCGTAGCCCGGCTTGGATCACCCCTCCACTTT
V gene: TRBV4-1; J gene: TRBJ1-1; clone size: -; D gene: -; CDR3 protein: CASSRRGRGDTEAFF; CDR3 DNA: TGCGCCAGCAGCCGTCGGGGACGGGGCGATACTGAAGCTTTCTTT
V gene: TRBV5-1; J gene: TRBJ1-1; clone size: -; D gene: -; CDR3 protein: CASSPGGRANTEAFF; CDR3 DNA: TGCGCCAGCAGCCCTGGTGGCAGGGCGAACACTGAAGCTTTCTTT
V gene: TRBV20-1; J gene: TRBJ2-7; clone size: -; D gene: -; CDR3 protein: CSAREETYEQYF; CDR3 DNA: TGCAGTGCTAGAGAGGAGACCTACGAGCAGTACTTC
V gene: TRBV6-5; J gene: TRBJ2-3; clone size: -; D gene: -; CDR3 protein: CASSWQARPSTDTQYF; CDR3 DNA: TGTGCCAGCAGTTGGCAAGCGCGGCCTAGCACAGATACGCAGTATTTT
V gene: TRBV20-1; J gene: TRBJ2-7; clone size: -; D gene: TRBD2; CDR3 protein: CSGLAGYNEQYF; CDR3 DNA: TGCAGTGGTCTAGCGGGGTACAATGAGCAGTACTTC
V gene: TRBV6-5; J gene: TRBJ1-2; clone size: -; D gene: -; CDR3 protein: CASSYGGRGYTF; CDR3 DNA: TGTGCCAGCAGTTACGGCGGGCGTGGCTACACCTTC
V gene: TRBV7-2; J gene: TRBJ2-3; clone size: -; D gene: TRBD2; CDR3 protein: CAISGGGGSDTQYF; CDR3 DNA: TGTGCCATTTCTGGCGGGGGAGGGTCAGATACGCAGTATTTT
V gene: TRBV12-3/TRBV12-4; J gene: TRBJ1-2; clone size: few; D gene: TRBD1; CDR3 protein: CASRATGAGNYGYTF; CDR3 DNA: TGTGCCAGCAGAGCTACAGGGGCGGGGAACTATGGCTACACCTTC
V gene: TRBV12-5; J gene: TRBJ2-7; clone size: -; D gene: TRBD1; CDR3 protein: CASGPSGQGSSYNEQYF; CDR3 DNA: TGTGCTAGTGGTCCCTCGGGACAGGGCAGCTCCTACAATGAGCAGTACTTC
V gene: TRBV11-2; J gene: TRBJ1-5; clone size: -; D gene: TRBD1; CDR3 protein: CASSPGDRGTNPPQHF; CDR3 DNA: TGTGCCAGCAGCCCGGGGGACAGGGGCACCAATCCGCCCCAGCATTTT
V gene: TRBV4-1; J gene: TRBJ2-3; clone size: few; D gene: TRBD2; CDR3 protein: CASSQERRLAGGLTDTQYF; CDR3 DNA: TGCGCCAGCAGCCAAGAGCGCAGACTAGCGGGGGGGCTAACAGATACGCAGTATTTT
V gene: TRBV28; J gene: TRBJ2-7; clone size: few; D gene: -; CDR3 protein: CASSFGNGEQYF; CDR3 DNA: TGTGCCAGCAGTTTCGGGAACGGGGAGCAGTACTTC
V gene: TRBV29-1; J gene: TRBJ1-4; clone size: -; D gene: TRBD1; CDR3 protein: CSVGQGGYEKLFF; CDR3 DNA: TGCAGCGTTGGACAGGGCGGATATGAAAAACTGTTTTTT
V gene: TRBV4-3; J gene: TRBJ1-4; clone size: -; D gene: TRBD1; CDR3 protein: CASSQDSKQGANEKLFF; CDR3 DNA: TGCGCCAGCAGCCAGGATTCGAAGCAGGGGGCGAATGAAAAACTGTTTTTT
V gene: TRBV20-1; J gene: TRBJ1-2; clone size: -; D gene: TRBD1; CDR3 protein: CSAVGQGAGYGYTF; CDR3 DNA: TGCAGTGCTGTGGGACAGGGGGCTGGCTATGGCTACACCTTC
V gene: TRBV7-9; J gene: TRBJ1-2; clone size: -; D gene: -; CDR3 protein: CASSLGTTLVMGYTF; CDR3 DNA: TGTGCCAGCAGCTTAGGGACGACGCTTGTCATGGGCTACACCTTC
V gene: TRBV6-1; J gene: TRBJ2-7; clone size: -; D gene: TRBD2; CDR3 protein: CASSGLAGQGDEQYF; CDR3 DNA: TGTGCCAGCAGTGGACTAGCGGGACAAGGGGACGAGCAGTACTTC
V gene: TRBV7-9; J gene: TRBJ1-1; clone size: -; D gene: -; CDR3 protein: CVSSLPVNRLRNTEAFF; CDR3 DNA: TGTGTCAGCAGCTTACCCGTCAACAGGCTTCGGAACACTGAAGCTTTCTTT
V gene: TRBV20-1; J gene: TRBJ1-5; clone size: few; D gene: TRBD1; CDR3 protein: CSARWTGSDQPQHF; CDR3 DNA: TGCAGTGCTAGATGGACAGGGTCCGATCAGCCCCAGCATTTT
V gene: TRBV15; J gene: TRBJ2-1; clone size: -; D gene: TRBD2; CDR3 protein: CATSRDAGGYNEQFF; CDR3 DNA: TGTGCCACCAGCAGAGATGCGGGAGGGTACAATGAGCAGTTCTTC
V gene: TRBV12-3/TRBV12-4; J gene: TRBJ1-5; clone size: -; D gene: TRBD1; CDR3 protein: CASSHSGGDQPQHF; CDR3 DNA: TGTGCCAGCAGTCATTCAGGGGGCGATCAGCCCCAGCATTTT
V gene: TRBV20-1; J gene: TRBJ2-2; clone size: -; D gene: -; CDR3 protein: CSAGPREAGELFF; CDR3 DNA: TGCAGTGCTGGTCCCAGGGAAGCCGGGGAGCTGTTTTTT
V gene: TRBV27; J gene: TRBJ1-1; clone size: few; D gene: -; CDR3 protein: CASIPSGSTEAFF; CDR3 DNA: TGTGCCAGCATCCCGAGTGGGAGCACTGAAGCTTTCTTT
V gene: TRBV12-5; J gene: TRBJ2-1; clone size: -; D gene: TRBD1; CDR3 protein: CASLDRGPGTQFF; CDR3 DNA: TGTGCTAGTCTTGACAGGGGCCCAGGGACCCAGTTCTTC
V gene: TRBV21-1; J gene: TRBJ2-7; clone size: few; D gene: -; CDR3 protein: CASSPRSLPGTPCNSYEQYF; CDR3 DNA: TGTGCCAGCAGCCCCCGATCACTCCCAGGGACCCCATGTAACTCCTACGAGCAGTACTTC
V gene: TRBV20-1; J gene: TRBJ1-5; clone size: few; D gene: -; CDR3 protein: CSARDRGAGNQPQHF; CDR3 DNA: TGCAGTGCTAGAGATCGAGGGGCAGGCAATCAGCCCCAGCATTTT
V gene: TRBV7-9; J gene: TRBJ1-1; clone size: -; D gene: -; CDR3 protein: CASSHTGLGSTEAFF; CDR3 DNA: TGTGCCAGCAGCCATACAGGGTTGGGTAGCACTGAAGCTTTCTTT
V gene: TRBV20-1; J gene: TRBJ1-2; clone size: few; D gene: -; CDR3 protein: CSAERKEKYGYTF; CDR3 DNA: TGCAGTGCTGAAAGGAAGGAGAAATATGGCTACACCTTC
V gene: TRBV5-1; J gene: TRBJ1-1; clone size: -; D gene: TRBD1; CDR3 protein: CASSIQGAGTEAFF; CDR3 DNA: TGCGCCAGCAGCATTCAGGGGGCCGGAACTGAAGCTTTCTTT
V gene: TRBV27; J gene: TRBJ2-7; clone size: -; D gene: -; CDR3 protein: CASSFSQLTYNEQYF; CDR3 DNA: TGTGCCAGCAGTTTTAGCCAACTAACCTACAATGAGCAGTACTTC
V gene: TRBV7-9; J gene: TRBJ2-1; clone size: -; D gene: TRBD2; CDR3 protein: CASSLGRWTSGMSEFF; CDR3 DNA: TGTGCCAGCAGCTTAGGTCGTTGGACTAGCGGGATGTCGGAGTTCTTC
V gene: TRBV27; J gene: TRBJ1-5; clone size: -; D gene: -; CDR3 protein: CASSPRGEVGYQPQHF; CDR3 DNA: TGTGCCAGCAGTCCACGTGGTGAGGTAGGCTATCAGCCCCAGCATTTT
V gene: TRBV6-6; J gene: TRBJ1-1; clone size: -; D gene: -; CDR3 protein: CASSDAQGGGTEAFF; CDR3 DNA: TGTGCCAGCAGCGACGCACAGGGCGGGGGCACTGAAGCTTTCTTT
V gene: TRBV27; J gene: TRBJ2-7; clone size: -; D gene: TRBD2; CDR3 protein: CASSLNPLAGGRNEQYF; CDR3 DNA: TGTGCCAGCAGTTTAAACCCACTAGCGGGGGGGCGCAATGAGCAGTACTTC
V gene: TRBV7-9; J gene: TRBJ1-6; clone size: few; D gene: TRBD1; CDR3 protein: CASAGTGISPLHF; CDR3 DNA: TGTGCCAGTGCCGGGACAGGGATTTCACCCCTCCACTTT
V gene: TRBV20-1; J gene: TRBJ2-5; clone size: -; D gene: -; CDR3 protein: CSASPRGRGETQYF; CDR3 DNA: TGCAGTGCTAGTCCGAGGGGGAGAGGTGAGACCCAGTACTTC
V gene: TRBV24-1; J gene: TRBJ2-2; clone size: -; D gene: -; CDR3 protein: CATSDPTGLNTGELFF; CDR3 DNA: TGTGCCACCAGTGACCCGACGGGACTGAACACCGGGGAGCTGTTTTTT
V gene: TRBV4-3; J gene: TRBJ2-1; clone size: -; D gene: -; CDR3 protein: CASSRGAGSYEQFF; CDR3 DNA: TGCGCCAGCAGCCGGGGTGCGGGTTCCTACGAGCAGTTCTTC
V gene: TRBV12-3/TRBV12-4; J gene: TRBJ1-5; clone size: -; D gene: -; CDR3 protein: CASSSDLRPQHF; CDR3 DNA: TGTGCCAGCAGCTCCGACTTGCGGCCCCAGCATTTT